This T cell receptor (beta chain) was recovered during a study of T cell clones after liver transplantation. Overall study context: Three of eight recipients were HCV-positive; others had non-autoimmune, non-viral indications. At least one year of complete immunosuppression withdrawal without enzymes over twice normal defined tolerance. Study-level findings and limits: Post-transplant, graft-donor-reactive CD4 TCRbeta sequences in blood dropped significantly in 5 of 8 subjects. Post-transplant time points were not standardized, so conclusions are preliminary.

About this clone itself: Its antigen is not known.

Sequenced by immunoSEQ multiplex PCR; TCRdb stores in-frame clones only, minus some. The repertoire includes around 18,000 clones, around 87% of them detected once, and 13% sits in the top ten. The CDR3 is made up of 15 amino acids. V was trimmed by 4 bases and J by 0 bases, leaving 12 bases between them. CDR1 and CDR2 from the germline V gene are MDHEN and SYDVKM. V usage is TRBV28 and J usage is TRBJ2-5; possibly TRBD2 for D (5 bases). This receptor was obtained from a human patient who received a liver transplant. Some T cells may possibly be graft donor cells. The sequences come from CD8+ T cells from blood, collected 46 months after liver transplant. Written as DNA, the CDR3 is TGTGCCAGCAGTTGGACTCATGTCGACCAAGAGACCCAGTACTTC. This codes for CASSWTHVDQETQYF. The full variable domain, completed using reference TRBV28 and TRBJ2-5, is DVKVTQSSRYLVKRTGEKVFLECVQDMDHENMFWYRQDPGLGLRLIYFSYDVKMKEKGDIPEGYSVSREKKERFSLILESASTNQTSMYLCASSWTHVDQETQYFGPGTRLLVL.